The 7 T cell receptor beta chains in this list originate from one sample, sequenced in a study of shared clonotypes between healthy human individuals (dated by TCRdb to about 2020). Library prep was done by the immunoSEQ multiplex PCR assay. What TCRdb holds here is the immuneACCESS table cut down to in-frame rearrangements. Part of the clones is not present; checked against another copy, under half of the missing clones reflect an unresolved V gene, and the others are unexplained. Here the sample has about 980,000 clones; 70% to 85% occur a single time. About 1.5% of the sample rests with the top ten. Sequencing was carried out using memory CD4+ T cells sorted from blood. The cell subset or site label corresponds to: CD45RA-negative fraction. All receptors come from a man between 18 and 29 years old in good health.

The V gene is TRBV5-4, the J gene TRBJ2-5, with D possibly matching TRBD2 (6 bases). The CDR3 length is 15 residues. Germline CDR1 and CDR2: SGHNT and YYREEE (reference sequence). The V gene lost 0 bases and the J gene lost 1 base, with 10 bases spanning the gap. In nucleotides, the CDR3 is TGTGCCAGCAGCTTGGGGCTAGCGAGCCAAGAGACCCAGTACTTC. Its translation: CASSLGLASQETQYF. Full variable domain (missing parts from reference TRBV5-4 and TRBJ2-5): ETGVTQSPTHLIKTRGQQVTLRCSSQSGHNTVSWYQQALGQGPQFIFQYYREEENGRGNFPPRFSGLQFPNYSSELNVNALELDDSALYLCASSLGLASQETQYFGPGTRLLVL.

This chain connects TRBV5-3 to TRBJ1-4; D gene unclear. TRBV5-3 is reported as an ORF; its role is uncertain. The CDR3 consists of 15 residues. Trimming stripped 1 base from V and 8 bases from J, with 15 bases between. The DNA for the CDR3 is TGTGCCAGAAGCTTGACAGTGGGGTTTGGGGAAAAACTGTTTTTT. As protein: CARSLTVGFGEKLFF.

This clone appeared a single time. This rearrangement joins TRBV28 to TRBJ1-5; D unclear. The V end was cut by 7 bases, the J end by 5 bases, with 12 bases between. Germline CDR1 and CDR2: MDHEN and SYDVKM. There are 13 residues in the CDR3. In nucleotides, the CDR3 is TGTGCCAGCAATCAGGCCCCATATCAGCCCCAGCATTTT. Its translation is CASNQAPYQPQHF.

Details on this clone: This may be a read error: a much more frequent sequence differs by one nucleotide. The chain couples TRBV6-1 to TRBJ1-5; weak D call: TRBD1 (5 bases). The ends were cut back, 7 bases at V and 1 base at J, with 8 bases in the middle. The CDR3 has 13 residues. From germline, CDR1 is MNHNS and CDR2 SASEGT. The CDR3 here is CASNRDSNQPQHF. DNA of the CDR3: TGTGCCAGCAACCGGGACAGCAATCAGCCCCAGCATTTT.

CDR3 sequence: CASSRAQGGQPQHF. CDR3 nucleotides: TGTGCCAGCAGCCGGGCACAGGGAGGTCAGCCCCAGCATTTT. The chain employs TRBV5-6 and TRBJ1-5; D possibly corresponds to TRBD1 (6 bases). Trimming pared 4 bases from V and 6 bases from J, leaving 14 bases between. The germline gives CDR1 SGHDT, CDR2 YYEEEE. The CDR3 is made up of 14 amino acids.

This chain connects TRBV7-2 to TRBJ1-6, with 10 bases identical to TRBD1. Looked up from germline, CDR1 is SGHTA and CDR2 is FQGNSA. This CDR3 comprises 14 residues. V shed 10 bases and J 9 bases; nucleotides not matched to a gene: 9. In DNA form, the CDR3 reads TGTGCCACCCGGACAGGGGGAGGTAGTTCACCCCTCCACTTT. Translation gives CATRTGGGSSPLHF.

A few counts support this clone. The chain has TRBV5-1 and TRBJ2-2; D gene ambiguous. Germline V CDR1 and CDR2: SGHRS, YFSETQ. V was trimmed by 5 bases and J by 2 bases, leaving 10 bases between them. There are 14 residues in the CDR3. The CDR3 DNA reads TGCGCCAGCAGGGAACAGACAAACACCGGGGAGCTGTTTTTT. Its protein product is CASREQTNTGELFF.